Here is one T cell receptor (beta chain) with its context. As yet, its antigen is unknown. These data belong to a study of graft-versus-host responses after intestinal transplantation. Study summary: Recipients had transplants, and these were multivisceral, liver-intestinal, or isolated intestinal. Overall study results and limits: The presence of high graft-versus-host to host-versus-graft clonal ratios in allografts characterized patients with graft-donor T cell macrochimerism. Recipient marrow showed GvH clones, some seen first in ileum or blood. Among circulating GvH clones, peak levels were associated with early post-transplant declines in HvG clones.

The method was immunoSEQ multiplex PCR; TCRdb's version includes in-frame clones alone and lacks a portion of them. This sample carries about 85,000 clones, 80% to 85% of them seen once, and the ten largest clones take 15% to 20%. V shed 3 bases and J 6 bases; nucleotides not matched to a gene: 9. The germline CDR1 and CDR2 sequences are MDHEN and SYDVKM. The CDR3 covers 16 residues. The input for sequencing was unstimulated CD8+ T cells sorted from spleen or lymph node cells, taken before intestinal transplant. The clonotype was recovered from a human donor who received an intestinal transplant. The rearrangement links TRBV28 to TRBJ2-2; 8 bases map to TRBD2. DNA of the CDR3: TGTGCCAGCAGTTTTATGGGACTAGACTATGCCGGGGAGCTGTTTTTT. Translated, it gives CASSFMGLDYAGELFF.